A selection of T cell receptor beta chains follows, all from one sample in a study of cytomegalovirus exposure and HLA in healthy donors. Libraries were prepared by immunoSEQ multiplex PCR; TCRdb keeps only in-frame clonotypes and omits some of them. The sample lists around 150,000 clones, about two thirds occurring once. The sample taken for sequencing was PBMCs. Receptor source: a woman aged 18-29 years in good health and CMV-seropositive. CDR3s include the opening cysteine and the closing phenylalanine or tryptophan. Fields, in order: J gene, D gene, clone size, V gene, CDR3 protein, CDR3 DNA. A D gene is named only where the DNA matches it firmly. Clone size is given for some rows only: seen once, a few or many times, or a class if the clone is expanded.

J gene: TRBJ2-3; D gene: -; clone size: -; V gene: TRBV30; CDR3 protein: CAWSERPGREYTDTQYF; CDR3 DNA: TGTGCCTGGAGTGAGCGGCCGGGACGGGAGTACACAGATACGCAGTATTTT
J gene: TRBJ2-3; D gene: TRBD1; clone size: -; V gene: TRBV28; CDR3 protein: CASQKTMDRGRPTDTQYF; CDR3 DNA: TGTGCCAGCCAAAAGACCATGGACAGGGGTCGGCCCACAGATACGCAGTATTTT
J gene: TRBJ2-7; D gene: TRBD1; clone size: few; V gene: TRBV30; CDR3 protein: CAWSVLGTGTYEQYF; CDR3 DNA: TGTGCCTGGAGTGTCTTGGGGACAGGGACCTACGAGCAGTACTTC
J gene: TRBJ2-5; D gene: -; clone size: -; V gene: TRBV7-8; CDR3 protein: CASSWRGLAETQYF; CDR3 DNA: TGTGCCAGCAGCTGGCGAGGGTTAGCAGAGACCCAGTACTTC
J gene: TRBJ2-3; D gene: -; clone size: -; V gene: TRBV25-1; CDR3 protein: CASSDVQGRDTQYF; CDR3 DNA: TGTGCCAGCAGTGACGTGCAGGGTAGGGATACGCAGTATTTT
J gene: TRBJ2-7; D gene: TRBD1; clone size: few; V gene: TRBV7-2; CDR3 protein: CASSSWGQAYYEQCF; CDR3 DNA: TGTGCCAGCAGCTCGTGGGGACAGGCCTATTACGAGCAGTGCTTC
J gene: TRBJ2-5; D gene: TRBD1; clone size: -; V gene: TRBV18; CDR3 protein: CASSRDRQIQETQYF; CDR3 DNA: TGTGCCAGCTCCAGGGACAGGCAAATCCAAGAGACCCAGTACTTC
J gene: TRBJ2-3; D gene: -; clone size: -; V gene: TRBV7-8; CDR3 protein: CASSLGTGTDTQYF; CDR3 DNA: TGTGCCAGCAGCTTAGGTACAGGTACGGATACGCAGTATTTT
J gene: TRBJ2-2; D gene: TRBD1; clone size: -; V gene: TRBV2; CDR3 protein: CASIRDRGTTGELFF; CDR3 DNA: TGTGCCAGCATTCGGGACAGGGGGACCACCGGGGAGCTGTTTTTT
J gene: TRBJ1-4; D gene: -; clone size: -; V gene: TRBV6-5; CDR3 protein: CASQRQAGGEKLFF; CDR3 DNA: TGTGCCAGCCAAAGACAGGCAGGCGGAGAAAAACTGTTTTTT
J gene: TRBJ2-3; D gene: -; clone size: -; V gene: TRBV9; CDR3 protein: CASSVGTTSSTDTQYF; CDR3 DNA: TGTGCCAGCAGCGTAGGGACTACTTCTAGCACAGATACGCAGTATTTT
J gene: TRBJ2-7; D gene: TRBD1; clone size: -; V gene: TRBV25-1; CDR3 protein: CASSSQGAYEQYF; CDR3 DNA: TGTGCCAGCAGTTCTCAGGGGGCATACGAGCAGTACTTC
J gene: TRBJ2-1; D gene: -; clone size: -; V gene: TRBV5-5; CDR3 protein: CASSLNTGVTYNEQFF; CDR3 DNA: TGTGCCAGCAGCTTGAATACGGGGGTCACCTACAATGAGCAGTTCTTC
J gene: TRBJ1-2; D gene: -; clone size: -; V gene: TRBV10-2; CDR3 protein: CASSEETGDRDYGYTF; CDR3 DNA: TGCGCCAGCAGTGAGGAGACGGGGGATCGGGACTATGGCTACACCTTC
J gene: TRBJ2-1; D gene: -; clone size: few; V gene: TRBV13; CDR3 protein: CASSHKGVAEQFF; CDR3 DNA: TGTGCCAGCAGCCATAAAGGGGTTGCGGAGCAGTTCTTC
J gene: TRBJ1-5; D gene: -; clone size: -; V gene: TRBV29-1; CDR3 protein: CSVRMGSLDQPQHF; CDR3 DNA: TGCAGCGTCAGAATGGGCAGCCTCGATCAGCCCCAGCATTTT
J gene: TRBJ1-2; D gene: TRBD1; clone size: -; V gene: TRBV13; CDR3 protein: CASSRQGLDGYTF; CDR3 DNA: TGTGCCAGCAGCCGACAGGGTTTGGATGGCTACACCTTC
J gene: TRBJ1-3; D gene: -; clone size: -; V gene: TRBV19; CDR3 protein: CASSINSQDSSGNTIYF; CDR3 DNA: TGTGCCAGTAGTATTAACTCCCAGGACAGCTCTGGAAACACCATATATTTT
J gene: TRBJ2-7; D gene: -; clone size: -; V gene: TRBV13; CDR3 protein: CASRHLLRGIEQYF; CDR3 DNA: TGTGCCAGCAGACACCTTTTAAGGGGGATCGAGCAGTACTTC
J gene: TRBJ2-5; D gene: -; clone size: few; V gene: TRBV27; CDR3 protein: CASSLSPMLYQETQYF; CDR3 DNA: TGTGCCAGCAGTCTGTCCCCTATGTTGTACCAAGAGACCCAGTACTTC
J gene: TRBJ2-5; D gene: -; clone size: -; V gene: TRBV11-2; CDR3 protein: CASSLEKGQGETQYF; CDR3 DNA: TGTGCCAGCAGCTTAGAAAAGGGGCAAGGAGAGACCCAGTACTTC
J gene: TRBJ2-3; D gene: -; clone size: -; V gene: TRBV21-1; CDR3 protein: CASRESPREGADTQYF; CDR3 DNA: TGTGCCAGCAGGGAAAGTCCGCGGGAAGGCGCAGATACGCAGTATTTT
J gene: TRBJ2-7; D gene: -; clone size: -; V gene: TRBV27; CDR3 protein: CASSLGLAYEQYF; CDR3 DNA: TGTGCCAGCAGCCTTGGGCTAGCGTACGAGCAGTACTTC
J gene: TRBJ1-1; D gene: TRBD1; clone size: -; V gene: TRBV4-3; CDR3 protein: CASSQDWDRILRGAFF; CDR3 DNA: TGCGCCAGCAGCCAAGATTGGGACAGAATCCTCAGGGGAGCTTTCTTT
J gene: TRBJ1-5; D gene: -; clone size: -; V gene: TRBV5-8; CDR3 protein: CASSLSGLGNQPQHF; CDR3 DNA: TGTGCCAGCAGCCTTTCAGGGTTGGGCAATCAGCCCCAGCATTTT
J gene: TRBJ1-1; D gene: -; clone size: once; V gene: TRBV27; CDR3 protein: CASSLTGGQSGTEAFF; CDR3 DNA: TGTGCCAGCAGTCTTACGGGGGGGCAATCGGGAACTGAAGCTTTCTTT
J gene: TRBJ1-1; D gene: TRBD1; clone size: -; V gene: TRBV30; CDR3 protein: CAWSRVGDRALGWAFF; CDR3 DNA: TGTGCCTGGAGCAGGGTGGGGGACAGGGCCTTGGGTTGGGCTTTCTTT
J gene: TRBJ2-5; D gene: TRBD2; clone size: -; V gene: TRBV7-2; CDR3 protein: CASSLVGGGYQETQYF; CDR3 DNA: TGTGCCAGCAGCTTAGTTGGCGGGGGGTACCAAGAGACCCAGTACTTC
J gene: TRBJ2-1; D gene: -; clone size: -; V gene: TRBV19; CDR3 protein: CASSGGNYNEQFF; CDR3 DNA: TGTGCCAGTAGTGGCGGAAACTACAATGAGCAGTTCTTC
J gene: TRBJ2-3; D gene: -; clone size: few; V gene: TRBV15; CDR3 protein: CATSSTRGNSSTDTQYF; CDR3 DNA: TGTGCCACCAGCAGTACCCGCGGGAACTCTAGCACAGATACGCAGTATTTT
J gene: TRBJ2-3; D gene: -; clone size: -; V gene: TRBV7-2; CDR3 protein: CASSQGARVDTQYF; CDR3 DNA: TGTGCCAGCAGCCAAGGGGCTCGGGTAGATACGCAGTATTTT
J gene: TRBJ1-2; D gene: TRBD1; clone size: few; V gene: TRBV29-1; CDR3 protein: CSVTGTASGGYGYTF; CDR3 DNA: TGCAGCGTTACTGGGACAGCCAGTGGTGGCTATGGCTACACCTTC
J gene: TRBJ1-1; D gene: TRBD1; clone size: -; V gene: TRBV7-6; CDR3 protein: CASSTHRGRGTEAFF; CDR3 DNA: TGTGCCAGCAGCACACACAGGGGGCGGGGGACTGAAGCTTTCTTT
J gene: TRBJ1-4; D gene: -; clone size: few; V gene: TRBV5-1; CDR3 protein: CASRLAPTNEKLFF; CDR3 DNA: TGCGCCAGCAGGTTAGCGCCAACTAATGAAAAACTGTTTTTT
J gene: TRBJ2-7; D gene: -; clone size: -; V gene: TRBV6-5; CDR3 protein: CASSSWGRGEQYF; CDR3 DNA: TGTGCCAGCAGTTCCTGGGGGCGCGGCGAGCAGTACTTC
J gene: TRBJ2-7; D gene: TRBD1; clone size: -; V gene: TRBV5-1; CDR3 protein: CASSLAGQGAVEQYF; CDR3 DNA: TGCGCCAGCAGCTTGGCGGGGCAGGGGGCTGTCGAGCAGTACTTC
J gene: TRBJ2-1; D gene: -; clone size: -; V gene: TRBV19; CDR3 protein: CASSNPLSVSPNEQFF; CDR3 DNA: TGTGCCAGTAGTAACCCTCTGAGCGTGTCCCCCAATGAGCAGTTCTTC
J gene: TRBJ2-7; D gene: -; clone size: -; V gene: TRBV6-1; CDR3 protein: CASSESGDYEQYF; CDR3 DNA: TGTGCCAGCAGTGAAAGCGGCGATTACGAGCAGTACTTC
J gene: TRBJ2-3; D gene: TRBD1; clone size: -; V gene: TRBV7-9; CDR3 protein: CASSPGQGGDTQYF; CDR3 DNA: TGTGCCAGCAGCCCAGGACAGGGAGGAGATACGCAGTATTTT
J gene: TRBJ2-7; D gene: -; clone size: -; V gene: TRBV27; CDR3 protein: CASSDSGRLSYEQYF; CDR3 DNA: TGTGCCAGCAGTGACAGCGGGCGCCTCTCCTACGAGCAGTACTTC
J gene: TRBJ1-1; D gene: -; clone size: -; V gene: TRBV4-3; CDR3 protein: CASSQVRQGGVGNTEAFF; CDR3 DNA: TGCGCCAGCAGCCAAGTACGGCAGGGTGGGGTGGGGAACACTGAAGCTTTCTTT
J gene: TRBJ1-1; D gene: -; clone size: few; V gene: TRBV30; CDR3 protein: CAWGQPFTEAFF; CDR3 DNA: TGTGCCTGGGGACAGCCTTTCACTGAAGCTTTCTTT
J gene: TRBJ1-2; D gene: TRBD1; clone size: few; V gene: TRBV30; CDR3 protein: CAWTQGNYGYTF; CDR3 DNA: TGTGCCTGGACACAGGGGAACTATGGCTACACCTTC
J gene: TRBJ2-1; D gene: -; clone size: once; V gene: TRBV7-3; CDR3 protein: CASSNIPGNEQFF; CDR3 DNA: TGTGCCAGCAGCAATATCCCGGGGAATGAGCAGTTCTTC
J gene: TRBJ2-5; D gene: TRBD1; clone size: -; V gene: TRBV28; CDR3 protein: CASSRIPGQGETQYF; CDR3 DNA: TGTGCCAGCAGTCGTATTCCGGGACAGGGTGAGACCCAGTACTTC
J gene: TRBJ1-6; D gene: TRBD1; clone size: -; V gene: TRBV7-9; CDR3 protein: CASSGSGRGYSPLHF; CDR3 DNA: TGTGCCAGCAGCGGGAGCGGCAGGGGGTATTCACCCCTCCACTTT
J gene: TRBJ2-7; D gene: -; clone size: once; V gene: TRBV10-1; CDR3 protein: CASSGWSGTQTYEQYF; CDR3 DNA: TGCGCCAGCAGTGGATGGTCGGGGACACAGACCTACGAGCAGTACTTC
J gene: TRBJ2-5; D gene: -; clone size: -; V gene: TRBV10-2; CDR3 protein: CASSQFSGFKTQYF; CDR3 DNA: TGCGCCAGCAGTCAGTTTTCAGGGTTTAAGACCCAGTACTTC
J gene: TRBJ1-1; D gene: TRBD1; clone size: -; V gene: TRBV9; CDR3 protein: CASTKTGDTEAFF; CDR3 DNA: TGTGCCAGTACTAAAACAGGGGACACTGAAGCTTTCTTT
J gene: TRBJ2-5; D gene: -; clone size: -; V gene: TRBV9; CDR3 protein: CASSVGYHRGGETQYF; CDR3 DNA: TGTGCCAGCAGCGTAGGGTATCACAGGGGGGGAGAGACCCAGTACTTC
J gene: TRBJ2-1; D gene: TRBD2; clone size: few; V gene: TRBV29-1; CDR3 protein: CSVVLRESYNEQFF; CDR3 DNA: TGCAGCGTTGTTTTGCGGGAGAGCTACAATGAGCAGTTCTTC
J gene: TRBJ2-7; D gene: TRBD2; clone size: -; V gene: TRBV5-6; CDR3 protein: CASSGTRAGAGYEQYF; CDR3 DNA: TGTGCCAGCAGCGGAACCCGAGCGGGGGCGGGCTACGAGCAGTACTTC
J gene: TRBJ1-2; D gene: -; clone size: -; V gene: TRBV28; CDR3 protein: CASSSPTGPYGYTF; CDR3 DNA: TGTGCCAGCAGTTCCCCGACAGGCCCCTATGGCTACACCTTC